The 27 T cell receptor beta chains below were found in one sample sequenced in a study of T cells in Graves' hyperthyroidism and ophthalmopathy. What was amplified from RNA transcripts were TCR beta CDR3 regions. The primer set for the first-round RT-PCR of the TCR CDR3 was HTBI. TCRdb ran MiXCR on the multiplex PCR reads and lists one entry per CDR3 protein. The profile shows around 490,000 distinct CDR3 sequences, 20% of them singletons. Sequencing was performed on blood. The origin of the receptors is a man aged 35-49 years with Graves' ophthalmopathy.

This clonotype showed up many times. V usage is TRBV3-1 and J usage is TRBJ1-1; 7 bases match TRBD1. This CDR3 has 14 residues. V was clipped by 4 bases and J by 5 bases; unmatched bases: 7. Germline-derived CDR1 and CDR2 are LGHDT and YNNKEL (reference sequence). CDR3 amino acids: CASSLQGQRTEAFF. In DNA, the CDR3 is TGTGCCAGCAGCCTACAGGGGCAGCGGACTGAAGCTTTCTTT.

The chain links TRBV4-1 to TRBJ2-5; D is perhaps TRBD2 (7 bases). This CDR3 has 15 residues. V was cut by 1 base and J by 4 bases, with 13 bases left in between. Germline values: CDR1 MGHRA, CDR2 YSYEKL. CDR3 in amino acids: CASSQGGGAGETQYF. The CDR3 coding sequence is TGCGCCAGCAGCCAAGGAGGGGGGGCTGGAGAGACCCAGTACTTC.

There are many counts of this clonotype. The rearrangement uses TRBV6-1 and TRBJ2-4; D may be TRBD2 (5 bases). Germline lookup yields CDR1 MNHNS and CDR2 SASEGT. Trimming removed 2 bases at V and 1 base at J, with 9 bases between. CDR3 length: 15 amino acids. DNA for the CDR3: TGTGCCAGCAGTGAAACGGGAAGGGCCAAAAACATTCAGTACTTC. Amino acids: CASSETGRAKNIQYF.

In this sample, this clonotype turned up a few times. The J gene is TRBJ2-1, the V gene TRBV5-5; tentative D call: TRBD2 (5 bases). The germline V gene has CDR1 SGHKS and CDR2 YYEKEE (reference sequence). V lost 4 bases to trimming and J lost 6 bases, with 17 bases between them. CDR3 size: 15 residues. The CDR3 here is CASSPAPRVGNEQFF. CDR3 sequence (DNA): TGTGCCAGCAGCCCGGCCCCGAGGGTGGGCAATGAGCAGTTCTTC. The full variable domain, completed using reference TRBV5-5 and TRBJ2-1, is DAGVTQSPTHLIKTRGQQVTLRCSPISGHKSVSWYQQVLGQGPQFIFQYYEKEERGRGNFPDRFSARQFPNYSSELNVNALLLGDSALYLCASSPAPRVGNEQFFGPGTRLTVL.

This clonotype was found many times. This chain connects TRBV11-2 to TRBJ1-1; D call uncertain. The V end lost 2 bases, the J end lost 2 bases, and 9 bases lay between the germline ends. This CDR3 comprises 14 residues. Germline V gives CDR1 SGHAT, CDR2 FQNNGV. The chain's CDR3 is CASSLLTVNTEAFF. CDR3 coding DNA: TGTGCCAGCAGCTTATTAACAGTCAACACTGAAGCTTTCTTT.

The chain joins TRBV12-5 to TRBJ2-1, with D possibly matching TRBD1 (5 bases). The germline V gene encodes CDR1 LGHNT and CDR2 FRNRAP. Trimming removed 2 bases from V and 8 bases from J, with 10 bases in between. This CDR3 region has 13 residues. The DNA of the CDR3 is TGTGCTAGTGGTTTGCAGGGATGGGATGAGCAGTTCTTC. Its protein product is CASGLQGWDEQFF.

V usage is TRBV20-1 and J usage is TRBJ2-3; maybe TRBD2 (6 bases). CDR1 is DFQATT, CDR2 SNEGSKA, per germline (reference sequence). The CDR3 runs 14 residues. The ends were cut back, 6 bases at V and 1 base at J, with 14 bases in the middle. CDR3 in DNA: TGCAGTGCGGAAGGACTACTCGGCACAGATACGCAGTATTTT. It translates to CSAEGLLGTDTQYF.

This clonotype was seen only a few times. The gene calls are TRBV4-3 and TRBJ1-1; possible D gene TRBD1, 6 bases. The CDR3 sequence is 13 residues long. Trimming took 4 bases from V and 6 from J, leaving 12 bases between them. Per germline, CDR1 LGHNA and CDR2 YSLEER. This CDR3 reads CASSLNTGSEAFF. The CDR3 DNA reads TGCGCCAGCAGCCTAAATACAGGGTCTGAAGCTTTCTTT.

This chain links TRBV27 with TRBJ2-1; D unclear. V lost 5 bases and J lost 5, with 13 bases in between. Per germline, CDR1 MNHEY and CDR2 SMNVEV (reference sequence). The CDR3 loop spans 14 amino acids. CDR3 coding DNA: TGTGCCAGCAGTACGATGGTAGGAGACAATGAGCAGTTCTTC. Protein sequence: CASSTMVGDNEQFF.

The chain links TRBV5-6 to TRBJ2-7, with no clear D. V lost 1 base and J 6 bases, leaving 17 bases between the germline ends. The CDR3 extends over 15 amino acids. Germline V gives CDR1 SGHDT, CDR2 YYEEEE. CDR3 sequence reads: CASSLRSDPSGEQYF. The CDR3 nucleotides are TGTGCCAGCAGCTTGAGATCCGACCCGTCGGGCGAGCAGTACTTC.

This clonotype came up many times. The V call is TRBV6-1, the J call TRBJ2-7; 8 bases match TRBD1. Per germline, CDR1 MNHNS and CDR2 SASEGT. The CDR3 loop spans 14 amino acids. V lost 7 bases and J lost 5; bases outside the gene matches: 10. This chain's CDR3 is CASIRTGLRNEQYF. DNA for the CDR3: TGTGCCAGCATTAGGACAGGGTTGAGGAACGAGCAGTACTTC.

A note on this clonotype: One end of the junction is discordant with germline, which a read error may explain. The chain links TRBV11-2 to TRBJ1-2; no clear D. Germline CDR1 is SGHAT and CDR2 is FQNNGV. There are 15 residues in the CDR3. CDR3 nucleotides: TGTGCCAGCAGCTTAGGTTACAGCTCTAACTATTGCTACACCTTC. This encodes CASSLGYSSNYCYTF.

This clonotype was detected only a few times. The chain has TRBV20-1 and TRBJ2-1, with D perhaps matching TRBD2 (5 bases). The CDR3 runs 12 residues. Trimming took off 3 bases at V and 7 bases at J, with 10 bases between the two ends. CDR1 DFQATT and CDR2 SNEGSKA come from the germline V gene (reference sequence). The DNA for the CDR3 is TGCAGTGCTAGCGGGATCTGGAATGAGCAGTTCTTC. As protein: CSASGIWNEQFF.

A few counts support this clonotype. V and J are TRBV7-8 and TRBJ2-7, with D tentatively TRBD2 (5 bases). Germline lookup yields CDR1 SGHVS and CDR2 FQNEAQ. Trimming took off 0 bases at V and 5 bases at J, with 14 bases between the two ends. This CDR3 region has 15 residues. The CDR3 loop is CASSLAGATADEQYF. In nucleotides, the CDR3 is TGTGCCAGCAGCTTAGCGGGAGCTACTGCAGACGAGCAGTACTTC.

This clonotype was seen many times. The chain is built from TRBV5-1 and TRBJ2-3; D might be TRBD2 (6 bases). The germline V and J ends were trimmed by 4 bases and 6 bases, with 24 bases remaining between them. This CDR3 is 17 amino acids long. Germline CDR1 is SGHRS and CDR2 is YFSETQ. CDR3 nucleotide sequence: TGCGCCAGCAGCGCTAGCGCCCCCGGACCACCAACGGATACGCAGTATTTT. Protein sequence: CASSASAPGPPTDTQYF.

This clonotype was observed many times. The chain carries TRBV7-2 and TRBJ2-3; D unclear. Per the germline V gene, CDR1 is SGHTA and CDR2 is FQGNSA. V dropped 7 bases and J dropped 4 bases, with 12 bases sitting between them. The CDR3 has 13 amino acids. The CDR3 protein is CASMRLGPDTQYF. CDR3 DNA: TGTGCCAGCATGAGATTAGGTCCAGATACGCAGTATTTT. Full variable domain (rest looked up from reference TRBV7-2 and TRBJ2-3): GAGVSQSPSNKVTEKGKDVELRCDPISGHTALYWYRQSLGQGLEFLIYFQGNSAPDKSGLPSDRFSAERTGGSVSTLTIQRTQQEDSAVYLCASMRLGPDTQYFGPGTRLTVL.

The chain is built from TRBV6-1 and TRBJ1-6; 7 bases match TRBD1. The CDR3 totals 13 residues. V trimming: 7 bases; J trimming: 6 bases; junction bases outside the gene matches: 3. Germline values: CDR1 MNHNS, CDR2 SASEGT. The CDR3 region is CASTAGGNSPLHF. DNA of the CDR3: TGTGCCAGCACCGCAGGGGGTAATTCACCCCTCCACTTT.

This clonotype was seen a single time. The chain joins TRBV10-3 to TRBJ1-2, with D perhaps matching TRBD1 (6 bases). V was pared by 11 bases and J by 8 bases, with 15 bases between. Germline V CDR1 and CDR2: ENHRY, SYGVKD. The CDR3 is made up of 11 amino acids. The CDR3 sequence is CASRGGEGYTF. The CDR3 nucleotides are TGTGCCTCCAGGGGAGGGGAAGGCTACACCTTC.

A few counts support this clonotype. DNA of the CDR3: TGCGCCAGCAGCTTCCCCGGGACTAGCGGGAGAATGAAATCCTACAATGAGCAGTTCTTC. Residues: CASSFPGTSGRMKSYNEQFF. The chain recombines TRBV5-1 with TRBJ2-1, with 14 positions matching TRBD2. Germline loops: CDR1 SGHRS, CDR2 YFSETQ. V trimming: 2 bases; J trimming: 1 base; junction bases outside the gene matches: 11. The CDR3 is made up of 20 amino acids.

Ten or more counts support this clonotype. The gene calls are TRBV28 and TRBJ1-5; TRBD1 is a possible D gene (6 bases). This CDR3 spans 15 amino acids. Trimming pared 7 bases from V and 6 bases from J, leaving 19 bases between. The germline V gene encodes CDR1 MDHEN and CDR2 SYDVKM. The CDR3 loop is CASIPVGARVQPQHF. CDR3 bases: TGTGCCAGCATCCCGGTGGGGGCACGGGTTCAGCCCCAGCATTTT. Full variable domain (missing parts from reference TRBV28 and TRBJ1-5): DVKVTQSSRYLVKRTGEKVFLECVQDMDHENMFWYRQDPGLGLRLIYFSYDVKMKEKGDIPEGYSVSREKKERFSLILESASTNQTSMYLCASIPVGARVQPQHFGDGTRLSIL.

The CDR3 is CASSDPSESYEQYF. CDR3 DNA sequence: TGTGCCAGCAGCGACCCTAGCGAGTCCTACGAGCAGTACTTC. The rearrangement joins TRBV5-4 to TRBJ2-7; tentative D call: TRBD2 (6 bases). This CDR3 region has 14 residues. V gave up 4 bases and J gave up 1 base, with 12 bases separating them. Germline V CDR1 and CDR2: SGHNT, YYREEE (reference sequence).

This clonotype appeared a few times. The chain is built from TRBV20-1 and TRBJ2-2; no definite D call. V lost 3 bases to trimming and J lost 4 bases, with 12 bases between them. The CDR3 consists of 14 residues. Germline assignment: CDR1 DFQATT and CDR2 SNEGSKA (reference sequence). The DNA for the CDR3 is TGCAGTGCTAGTTCCAAGAGGACCACCGGGGAGCTGTTTTTT. This translates into CSASSKRTTGELFF.

This clonotype occurred a few times. This rearrangement joins TRBV5-1 to TRBJ2-3, with 9 bases matching TRBD1. The germline V gene has CDR1 SGHRS and CDR2 YFSETQ. The CDR3 is made up of 14 amino acids. The J segment lost 6 bases and the V segment lost 7 bases, leaving 9 bases of the junction unmatched. The CDR3 DNA follows: TGCGCCAGCGCGCTGGGACAGGGTCCGGATACGCAGTATTTT. Residues: CASALGQGPDTQYF.

This chain links TRBV27 with TRBJ1-2; D ambiguous. Germline loops: CDR1 MNHEY, CDR2 SMNVEV (reference sequence). The ends were cut back, 8 bases at V and 7 bases at J, with 11 bases in the middle. The CDR3 has 11 residues. The DNA for the CDR3 is TGTGCCAGCGGAGACCTCGGTGGCTACACCTTC. Its protein is CASGDLGGYTF.

V and J are TRBV6-1 and TRBJ1-5, with a weak D call TRBD1 (6 bases). Looked up from germline, CDR1 is MNHNS and CDR2 is SASEGT. This CDR3 is 14 amino acids long. V lost 6 bases and J lost 3, with 12 bases in between. The DNA for the CDR3 is TGTGCCAGCAGGACGACAGGACCCAATCAGCCCCAGCATTTT. Residues: CASRTTGPNQPQHF.

In its sample, this clonotype was seen a few times. The rearrangement uses TRBV20-1 and TRBJ2-7; D gene uncertain. Germline-derived CDR1 and CDR2 are DFQATT and SNEGSKA (reference sequence). This CDR3 contains 13 residues. Trimming left V 3 bases short and J 5 bases short, with 14 bases between. For the CDR3, the DNA is TGCAGTGCTAGGCCCTCGGCTAGGAACGAGCAGTACTTC. Translating gives CSARPSARNEQYF.

This clonotype was picked up many times. This chain joins TRBV18 and TRBJ2-7, with 7 bases aligning to TRBD2. Germline trimming cut 5 bases from V and 5 bases from J; bases unmatched to any gene: 3. Per germline, CDR1 KGHSH and CDR2 LQKENI. The CDR3 has 12 amino acids. As DNA, the CDR3 is TGTGCCAGCTCAACTGGGGGGGACGAGCAGTACTTC. Protein sequence: CASSTGGDEQYF.